This T cell receptor beta chain comes out of a study of neurological immune-mediated disorders. V lost 3 bases to trimming and J lost 6 bases, with 14 bases between them. The CDR3 covers 15 residues. Germline CDR1 is LNHDA and CDR2 is SQIVND (reference sequence). Study results and caveats: None of the CDR3 amino acid sequences in expanded clones turned up in more than one subject, which points to private repertoires in all groups.

TCRdb re-analysed the 5' RACE reads in MiXCR, keeping a single row per CDR3 protein. The sample shows approximately 45,000 distinct CDR3 sequences, about 13% of them seen only once. This clonotype was seen ten or more times. Its target is not known. Input material: PBMCs. This chain connects TRBV19 to TRBJ2-2, with D perhaps matching TRBD1 (5 bases). This TCR was sampled from a female donor in good health. CDR3 nucleotide sequence: TGTGCCAGTAGTATTTCAGGGAAAGGGGCCGGGGAGCTGTTTTTT. It translates to CASSISGKGAGELFF.